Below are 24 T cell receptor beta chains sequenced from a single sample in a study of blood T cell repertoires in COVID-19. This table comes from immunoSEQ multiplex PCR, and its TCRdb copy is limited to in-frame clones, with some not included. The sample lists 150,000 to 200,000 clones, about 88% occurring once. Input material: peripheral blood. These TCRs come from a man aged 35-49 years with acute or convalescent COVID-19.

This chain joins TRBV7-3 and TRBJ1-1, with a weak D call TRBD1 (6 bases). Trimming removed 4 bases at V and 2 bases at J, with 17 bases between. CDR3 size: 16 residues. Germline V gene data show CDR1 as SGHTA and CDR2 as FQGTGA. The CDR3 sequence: CASSSGAGGFNTEAFF. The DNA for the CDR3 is TGTGCCAGCAGCTCAGGGGCTGGCGGGTTTAACACTGAAGCTTTCTTT.

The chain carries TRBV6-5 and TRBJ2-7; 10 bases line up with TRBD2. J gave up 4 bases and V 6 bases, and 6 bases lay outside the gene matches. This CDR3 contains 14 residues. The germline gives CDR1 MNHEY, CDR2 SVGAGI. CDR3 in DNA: TGTGCCAGCAGGATTCAAGCGGGGGGGTACGAGCAGTACTTC. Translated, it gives CASRIQAGGYEQYF.

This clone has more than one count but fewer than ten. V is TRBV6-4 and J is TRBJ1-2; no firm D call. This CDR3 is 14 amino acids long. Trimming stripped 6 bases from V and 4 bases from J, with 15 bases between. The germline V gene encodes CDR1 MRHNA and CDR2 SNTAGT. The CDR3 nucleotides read TGTGCCAGCAGCCCGGAGGTCCTTTCCTATGGCTACACCTTC. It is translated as CASSPEVLSYGYTF.

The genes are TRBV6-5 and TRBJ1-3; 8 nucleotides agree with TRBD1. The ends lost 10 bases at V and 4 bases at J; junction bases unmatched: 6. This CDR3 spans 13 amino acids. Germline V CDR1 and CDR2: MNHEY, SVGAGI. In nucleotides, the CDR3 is TGTGCCACCCGGACAGGGTCAGGAAACACCATATATTTT. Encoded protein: CATRTGSGNTIYF.

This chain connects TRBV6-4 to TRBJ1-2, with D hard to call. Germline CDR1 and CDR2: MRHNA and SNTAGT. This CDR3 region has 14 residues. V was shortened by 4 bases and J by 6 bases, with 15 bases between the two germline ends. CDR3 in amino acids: CASSAPDGEDGYTF. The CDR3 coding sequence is TGTGCCAGCAGTGCACCGGACGGGGAGGATGGCTACACCTTC.

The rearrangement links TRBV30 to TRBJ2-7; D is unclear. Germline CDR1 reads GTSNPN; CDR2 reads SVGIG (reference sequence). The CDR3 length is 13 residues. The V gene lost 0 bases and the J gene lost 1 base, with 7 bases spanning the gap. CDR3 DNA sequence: TGTGCCTGGAGTGTAGCCCTATCCTACGAGCAGTACTTC. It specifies CAWSVALSYEQYF.

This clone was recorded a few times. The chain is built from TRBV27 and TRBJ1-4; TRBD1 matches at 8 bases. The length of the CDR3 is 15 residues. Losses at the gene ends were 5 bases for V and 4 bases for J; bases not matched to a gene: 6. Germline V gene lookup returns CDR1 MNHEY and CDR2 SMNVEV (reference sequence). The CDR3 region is CASSPGQGLNEKLFF. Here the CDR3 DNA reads TGTGCCAGCAGTCCCGGACAGGGCCTTAATGAAAAACTGTTTTTT.

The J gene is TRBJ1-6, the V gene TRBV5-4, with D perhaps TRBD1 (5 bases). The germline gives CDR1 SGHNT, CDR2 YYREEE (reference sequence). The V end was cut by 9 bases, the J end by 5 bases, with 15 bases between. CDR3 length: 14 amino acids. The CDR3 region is CAIPGGSDNSPLHF. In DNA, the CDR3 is TGTGCCATACCGGGGGGTTCAGATAATTCACCCCTCCACTTT.

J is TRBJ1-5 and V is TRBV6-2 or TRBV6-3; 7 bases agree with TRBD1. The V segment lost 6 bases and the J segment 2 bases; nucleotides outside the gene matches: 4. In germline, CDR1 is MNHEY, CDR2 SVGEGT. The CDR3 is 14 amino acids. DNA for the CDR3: TGTGCCAGCAGCCGACAGGGAGGCAATCAGCCCCAGCATTTT. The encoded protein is CASSRQGGNQPQHF.

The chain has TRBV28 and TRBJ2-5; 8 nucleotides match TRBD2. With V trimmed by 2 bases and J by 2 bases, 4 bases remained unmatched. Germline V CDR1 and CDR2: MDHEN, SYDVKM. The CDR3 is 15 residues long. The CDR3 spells CASSLGGGRQETQYF. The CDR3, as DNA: TGTGCCAGCAGTTTAGGCGGGGGGCGTCAAGAGACCCAGTACTTC. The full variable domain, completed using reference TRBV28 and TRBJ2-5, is DVKVTQSSRYLVKRTGEKVFLECVQDMDHENMFWYRQDPGLGLRLIYFSYDVKMKEKGDIPEGYSVSREKKERFSLILESASTNQTSMYLCASSLGGGRQETQYFGPGTRLLVL.

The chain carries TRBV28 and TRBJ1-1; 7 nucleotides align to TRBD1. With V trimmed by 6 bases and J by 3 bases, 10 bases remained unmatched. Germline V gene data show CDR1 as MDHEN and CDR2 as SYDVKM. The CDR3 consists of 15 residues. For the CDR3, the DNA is TGTGCCAGCAGGGCGACAGGGAGAGGCGACACTGAAGCTTTCTTT. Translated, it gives CASRATGRGDTEAFF.

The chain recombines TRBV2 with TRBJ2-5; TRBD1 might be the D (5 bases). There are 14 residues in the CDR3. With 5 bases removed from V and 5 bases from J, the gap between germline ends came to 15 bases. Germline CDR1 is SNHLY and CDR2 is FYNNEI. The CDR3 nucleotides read TGTGCCAGCAGTCGGAGCAGGGTCGGCGAGACCCAGTACTTC. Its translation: CASSRSRVGETQYF.

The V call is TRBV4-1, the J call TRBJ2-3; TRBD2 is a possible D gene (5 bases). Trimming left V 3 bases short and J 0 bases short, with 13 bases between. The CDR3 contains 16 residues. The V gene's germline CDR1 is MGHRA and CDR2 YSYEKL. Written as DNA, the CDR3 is TGCGCCAGCAGCCACCTGGACTTGTTTAGCACAGATACGCAGTATTTT. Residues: CASSHLDLFSTDTQYF.

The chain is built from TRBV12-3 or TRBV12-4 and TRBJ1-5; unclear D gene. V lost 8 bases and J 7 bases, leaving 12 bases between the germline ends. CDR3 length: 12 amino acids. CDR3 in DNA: TGTGCCAGCGCCCAGGAAGGACAGCCCCAGCATTTT. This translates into CASAQEGQPQHF.

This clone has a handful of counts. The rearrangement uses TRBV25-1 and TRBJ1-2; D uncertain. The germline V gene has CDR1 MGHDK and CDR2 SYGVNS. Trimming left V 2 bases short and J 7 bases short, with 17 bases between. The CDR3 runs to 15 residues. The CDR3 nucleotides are TGTGCCAGCAGTGAAGAGATTGGAGGGAGGCTTGGCTACACCTTC. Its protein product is CASSEEIGGRLGYTF.

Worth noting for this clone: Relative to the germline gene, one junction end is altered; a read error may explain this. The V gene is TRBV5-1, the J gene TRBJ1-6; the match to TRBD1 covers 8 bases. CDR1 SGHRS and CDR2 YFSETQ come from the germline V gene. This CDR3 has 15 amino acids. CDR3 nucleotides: TGCGCCAGCAGCGGGGGACAGGCCGATAATTCACCCCTCTACTTT. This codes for CASSGGQADNSPLYF.

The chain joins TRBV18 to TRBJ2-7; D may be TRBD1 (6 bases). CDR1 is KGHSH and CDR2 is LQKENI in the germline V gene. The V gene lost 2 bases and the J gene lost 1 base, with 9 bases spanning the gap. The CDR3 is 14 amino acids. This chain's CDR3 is CASSPSDSSYEQYF. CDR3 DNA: TGTGCCAGCTCACCATCGGACAGTTCCTACGAGCAGTACTTC.

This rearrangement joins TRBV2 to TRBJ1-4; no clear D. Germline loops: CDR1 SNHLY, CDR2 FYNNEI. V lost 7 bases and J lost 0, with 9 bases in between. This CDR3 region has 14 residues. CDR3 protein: CASKRAATNEKLFF. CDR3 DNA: TGTGCCAGCAAGAGAGCTGCAACTAATGAAAAACTGTTTTTT.

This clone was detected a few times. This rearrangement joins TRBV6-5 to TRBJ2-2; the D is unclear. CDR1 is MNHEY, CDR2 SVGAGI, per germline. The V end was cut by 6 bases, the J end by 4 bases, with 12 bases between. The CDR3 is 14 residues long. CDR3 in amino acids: CASSRTGGTGELFF. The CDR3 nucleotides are TGTGCCAGCAGCCGAACCGGTGGCACCGGGGAGCTGTTTTTT.

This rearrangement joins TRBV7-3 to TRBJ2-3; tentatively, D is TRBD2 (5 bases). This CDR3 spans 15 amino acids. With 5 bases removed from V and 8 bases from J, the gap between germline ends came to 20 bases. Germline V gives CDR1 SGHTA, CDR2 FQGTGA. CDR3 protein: CASSPYYGIRSTQYF. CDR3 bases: TGTGCCAGCAGCCCGTATTACGGGATACGATCTACGCAGTATTTT.

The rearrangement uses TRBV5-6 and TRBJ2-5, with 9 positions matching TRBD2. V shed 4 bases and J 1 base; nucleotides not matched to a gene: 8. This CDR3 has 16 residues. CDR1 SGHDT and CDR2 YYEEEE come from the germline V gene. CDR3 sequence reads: CASSLSSGSIQETQYF. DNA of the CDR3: TGTGCCAGCAGCCTGAGTAGCGGGAGCATCCAAGAGACCCAGTACTTC.

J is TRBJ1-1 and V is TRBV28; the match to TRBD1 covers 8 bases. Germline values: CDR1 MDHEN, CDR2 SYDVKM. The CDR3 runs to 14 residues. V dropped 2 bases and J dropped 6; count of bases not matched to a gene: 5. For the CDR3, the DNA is TGTGCCAGCAGTTTAGGCAGGGGGCGGTCTGAAGCTTTCTTT. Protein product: CASSLGRGRSEAFF.

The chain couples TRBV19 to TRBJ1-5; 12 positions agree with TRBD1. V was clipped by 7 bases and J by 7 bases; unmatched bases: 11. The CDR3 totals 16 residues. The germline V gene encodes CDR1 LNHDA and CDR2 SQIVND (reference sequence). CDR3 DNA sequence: TGTGCCAGTACTCCATGGGGACAGGGGGCTAGCCAGCCCCAGCATTTT. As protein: CASTPWGQGASQPQHF. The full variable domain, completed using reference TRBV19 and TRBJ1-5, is DGGITQSPKYLFRKEGQNVTLSCEQNLNHDAMYWYRQDPGQGLRLIYYSQIVNDFQKGDIAEGYSVSREKKESFPLTVTSAQKNPTAFYLCASTPWGQGASQPQHFGDGTRLSIL.

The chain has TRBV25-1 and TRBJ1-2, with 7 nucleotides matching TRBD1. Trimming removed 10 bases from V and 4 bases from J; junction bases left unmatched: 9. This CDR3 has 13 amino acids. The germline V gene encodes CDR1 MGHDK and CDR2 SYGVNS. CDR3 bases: TGTGCCACCCGAAAGACAGGGACCTATGGCTACACCTTC. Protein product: CATRKTGTYGYTF.